This T cell receptor beta chain derives from a study of shared clonotypes between healthy human individuals. Cells designated naive CD8 were CD45RO-negative and were positively selected for CCR7, with terminally differentiated effector memory CD45RA+ cells excluded. Study outcomes and limitations: Relative to memory subsets, naive subsets generally showed larger estimated richness.

Repertoires were generated with immunoSEQ multiplex PCR, while TCRdb's copy carries only in-frame clones and drops some. The table lists hundreds of thousands of clones, around 96% of them singletons. Per the germline V gene, CDR1 is MDHEN and CDR2 is SYDVKM. The V and J ends lost 5 bases and 3 bases, in that order; junction bases with no gene match: 4. The CDR3 covers 15 residues. Note on this clone: Its antigen is undetermined.

The sequence derives from a woman aged 25 to 39 in good health. The rearrangement links TRBV28 to TRBJ2-1, with 10 bases matching TRBD1. The sample taken for sequencing was naive CD8+ T cells sorted from blood. This CDR3 is CASSDRGLFYNEQFF. CDR3 in DNA: TGTGCCAGCAGTGACAGGGGGCTTTTCTACAATGAGCAGTTCTTC.